The text below deals with one T cell receptor (beta chain). This specimen belongs to a study of cytomegalovirus exposure and HLA in healthy donors. This CDR3 is 13 amino acids long. Trimming took 7 bases from V and 1 from J, leaving 11 bases between them. Germline V gene lookup returns CDR1 MDHEN and CDR2 SYDVKM. PCR primers comprised 60 Vbeta and 13 Jbeta primers. Using immunoSEQ multiplex PCR, the repertoire was profiled, and TCRdb retains in-frame clones only, with some absent. Among 100,000 to 150,000 clones listed, around 77% were seen once. This sequence was found in a woman aged 55-75 years in good health and CMV-seronegative. The sample taken for sequencing was PBMCs. V usage is TRBV28 and J usage is TRBJ2-7; possible D gene TRBD2, 6 bases. The CDR3 DNA reads TGTGCCAGCACCCCGGGACTTTCCTACGAGCAGTACTTC. It codes for CASTPGLSYEQYF.